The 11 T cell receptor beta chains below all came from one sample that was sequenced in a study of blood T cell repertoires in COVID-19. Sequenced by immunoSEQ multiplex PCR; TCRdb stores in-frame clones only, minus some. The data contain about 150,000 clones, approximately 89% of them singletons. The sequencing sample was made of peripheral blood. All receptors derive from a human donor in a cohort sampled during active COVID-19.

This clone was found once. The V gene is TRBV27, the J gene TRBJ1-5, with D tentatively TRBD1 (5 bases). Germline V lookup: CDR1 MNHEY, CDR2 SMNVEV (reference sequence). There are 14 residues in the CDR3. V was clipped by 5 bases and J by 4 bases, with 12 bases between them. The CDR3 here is CASSGRGENQPQHF. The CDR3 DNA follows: TGTGCCAGCAGTGGACGGGGGGAAAATCAGCCCCAGCATTTT.

The DNA of the CDR3 is TGTGCCAGCAGCCCTAGCCTGGCTGCCTACAATGAGCAGTTCTTC. Translating it yields CASSPSLAAYNEQFF. The chain carries TRBV7-3 and TRBJ2-1; tentatively, D is TRBD2 (5 bases). Trimming pared 5 bases from V and 2 bases from J, leaving 13 bases between. This CDR3 spans 15 amino acids. Germline CDR1 SGHTA, CDR2 FQGTGA. The full variable domain, in which reference TRBV7-3 and TRBJ2-1 provide the parts outside the CDR3, is GAGVSQTPSNKVTEKGKYVELRCDPISGHTALYWYRQSLGQGPEFLIYFQGTGAADDSGLPNDRFFAVRPEGSVSTLKIQRTERGDSAVYLCASSPSLAAYNEQFFGPGTRLTVL.

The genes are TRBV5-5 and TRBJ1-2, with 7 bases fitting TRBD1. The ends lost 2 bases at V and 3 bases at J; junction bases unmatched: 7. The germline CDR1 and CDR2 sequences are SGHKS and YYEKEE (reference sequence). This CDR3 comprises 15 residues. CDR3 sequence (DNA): TGTGCCAGCAGCTTACAAACAGGGGCGGACTATGGCTACACCTTC. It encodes CASSLQTGADYGYTF.

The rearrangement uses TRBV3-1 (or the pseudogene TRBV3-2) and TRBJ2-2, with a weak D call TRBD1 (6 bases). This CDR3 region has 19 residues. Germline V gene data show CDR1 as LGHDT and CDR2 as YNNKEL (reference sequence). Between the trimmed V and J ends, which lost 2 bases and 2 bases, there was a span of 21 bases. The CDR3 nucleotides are TGTGCCAGCAGCCAATATCGGGGACAATCCGGGCCCAACACCGGGGAGCTGTTTTTT. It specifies CASSQYRGQSGPNTGELFF.

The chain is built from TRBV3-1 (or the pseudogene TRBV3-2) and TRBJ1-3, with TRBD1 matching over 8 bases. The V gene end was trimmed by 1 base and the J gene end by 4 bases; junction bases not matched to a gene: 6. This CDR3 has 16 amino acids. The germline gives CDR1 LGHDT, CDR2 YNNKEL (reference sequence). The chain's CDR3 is CASSQGDRGSGNTIYF. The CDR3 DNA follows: TGTGCCAGCAGCCAAGGAGACAGGGGTTCAGGAAACACCATATATTTT.

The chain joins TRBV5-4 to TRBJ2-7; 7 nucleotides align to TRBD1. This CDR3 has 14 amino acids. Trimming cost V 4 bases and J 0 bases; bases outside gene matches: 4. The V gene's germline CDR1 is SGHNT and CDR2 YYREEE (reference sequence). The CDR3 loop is CASSRDSNSYEQYF. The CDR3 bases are TGTGCCAGCAGCCGGGACAGTAACTCCTACGAGCAGTACTTC.

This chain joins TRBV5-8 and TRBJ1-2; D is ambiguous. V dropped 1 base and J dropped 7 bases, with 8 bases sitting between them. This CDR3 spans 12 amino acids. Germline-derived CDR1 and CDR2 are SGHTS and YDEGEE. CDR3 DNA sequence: TGTGCCAGCAGCTTGTTACGCGTTGGCTACACCTTC. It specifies CASSLLRVGYTF.

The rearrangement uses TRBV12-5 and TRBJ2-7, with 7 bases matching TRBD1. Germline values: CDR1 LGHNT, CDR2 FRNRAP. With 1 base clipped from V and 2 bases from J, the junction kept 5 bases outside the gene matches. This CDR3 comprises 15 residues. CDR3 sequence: CASGLATGAPYEQYF. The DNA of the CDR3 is TGTGCTAGTGGTTTGGCAACAGGGGCGCCCTACGAGCAGTACTTC.

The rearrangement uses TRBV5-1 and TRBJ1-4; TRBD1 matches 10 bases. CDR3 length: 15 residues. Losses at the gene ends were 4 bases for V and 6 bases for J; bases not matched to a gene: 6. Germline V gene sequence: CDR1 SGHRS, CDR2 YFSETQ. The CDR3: CASSRGTGDDEKLFF. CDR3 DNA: TGCGCCAGCAGCCGGGGGACAGGGGATGATGAAAAACTGTTTTTT.

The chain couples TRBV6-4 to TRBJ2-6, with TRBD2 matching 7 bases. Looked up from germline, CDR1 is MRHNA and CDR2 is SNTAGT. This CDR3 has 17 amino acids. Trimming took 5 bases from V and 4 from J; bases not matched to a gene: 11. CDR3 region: CASSPNGGGTGANVLTF. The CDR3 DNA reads TGTGCCAGCAGTCCTAATGGGGGGGGTACAGGGGCCAACGTCCTGACTTTC.

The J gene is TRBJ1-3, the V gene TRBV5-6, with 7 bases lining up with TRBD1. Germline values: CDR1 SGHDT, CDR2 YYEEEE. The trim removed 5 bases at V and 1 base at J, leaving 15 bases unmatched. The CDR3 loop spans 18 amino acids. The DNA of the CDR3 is TGTGCCAGCAGGAGCTCTAAGACAGGGATCCTTTCTGGAAACACCATATATTTT. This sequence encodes CASRSSKTGILSGNTIYF.